This is a list of T cell receptor beta chains from one sample in a study of OX40 agonist ivuxolimab in advanced cancers. Generated by immunoSEQ multiplex PCR, the TCRdb table keeps only in-frame clones and is missing some. Of tens of thousands of clones in the sample, more than 75% were seen once. The sequencing here drew on CD4+ or CD8+ T cells sorted from blood, taken in a trial of the OX40 agonist ivuxolimab. The receptors here all came from an adult with an advanced solid tumor such as melanoma, head and neck, liver or kidney cancer. Both conserved end residues are part of each CDR3. D genes are given only for firm matches. Clone size is given for some rows only: seen once, a few or many times, or a class if the clone is expanded.

cdr3_nt cdr3_aa d_call clone_size cdr3_length j_call v_call
TGTGCCAGCAGTGGCACTAGCGGCACAAGGAACGAGCAGTACTTC CASSGTSGTRNEQYF TRBD2 NA 15 TRBJ2-7 TRBV6-5
TGTGCCAGCTACGCGGGTCAGGGGTTCGAAAAACTGTTTTTT CASYAGQGFEKLFF NA NA 14 TRBJ1-4 TRBV28
TGTGCCAGCAGCCGGACGGGGGAAGGGGAGCAGTACTTC CASSRTGEGEQYF NA few 13 TRBJ2-7 TRBV9
TGTGCCAGCAACTCGAACACTGAAGCTTTCTTT CASNSNTEAFF NA NA 11 TRBJ1-1 TRBV28
TGTGCCAGTAGTCGACCGACAGCTGGAAACACCATATATTTT CASSRPTAGNTIYF NA NA 14 TRBJ1-3 TRBV19
TGTGCCAGCAGTGAAATCACGGGCCTAGATAGGGAGACCCAGTACTTC CASSEITGLDRETQYF NA NA 16 TRBJ2-5 TRBV6-1
TGTGCCAGCAGCGTAGTTTTGGGAGAGCAGTTCTTC CASSVVLGEQFF NA NA 12 TRBJ2-1 TRBV9
TGCGCCAGCAGCTTGGGGAATACAGCTGCGGGCACTGAAGCTTTCTTT CASSLGNTAAGTEAFF NA NA 16 TRBJ1-1 TRBV5-1
TGTGCCAGCAGCTTGAGTACACCTAGCACAGATACGCAGTATTTT CASSLSTPSTDTQYF NA NA 15 TRBJ2-3 TRBV5-4
TGTGCCAGCAGCTTGACTGGGACGTCTAACTATGGCTACACCTTC CASSLTGTSNYGYTF NA NA 15 TRBJ1-2 TRBV7-2
TGTGCCAGCAACGGACTAGCGGGATACAATGAGCAGTTCTTC CASNGLAGYNEQFF TRBD2 NA 14 TRBJ2-1 TRBV28
TGTGCCAGCAGCTTGGGACTAGCGGGAGGGTGGGATGAGCAGTTCTTC CASSLGLAGGWDEQFF TRBD2 once 16 TRBJ2-1 TRBV5-6
TGTGCCAGCAGCGGACAGGGAGGTTGGAGCAGCAATCAGCCCCAGCATTTT CASSGQGGWSSNQPQHF TRBD1 NA 17 TRBJ1-5 TRBV10-3
TGTGCCAGCAGCAAATTACAGGGGGCGAGTGTTCCCGGGGAGCTGTTTTTT CASSKLQGASVPGELFF TRBD1 NA 17 TRBJ2-2 TRBV5-6
TGTGCCAGCAAGACGTATGCGGACACTGAAGCTTTCTTT CASKTYADTEAFF NA once 13 TRBJ1-1 TRBV7-9
TGTGCCACCAGTTTTTCTGAGGATACGCAGTATTTT CATSFSEDTQYF NA NA 12 TRBJ2-3 TRBV2
TGTGCCAGCAGTGGAACTCTCAGAACCTACGAGCAGTACTTC CASSGTLRTYEQYF NA NA 14 TRBJ2-7 TRBV6-1
TGCGCCAGCAGCTTGTATTTGGGACAGGCAGAAGAGACCCAGTACTTC CASSLYLGQAEETQYF TRBD1 NA 16 TRBJ2-5 TRBV5-1
TGTGCCTGGAGTGTAAGCAGGGCTGGAAGCACCATATATTTT CAWSVSRAGSTIYF NA NA 14 TRBJ1-3 TRBV30
TGTGCCAGCAGTGCCCCAAGGACACCTCCTAAAGAGGCTTTCTTT CASSAPRTPPKEAFF NA NA 15 TRBJ1-1 TRBV25-1
TGTGCCAGCTCACCACGGTCTATGGGCAACACCGGGGAGCTGTTTTTT CASSPRSMGNTGELFF NA once 16 TRBJ2-2 TRBV18
TGTGCCAGCAGAGTGAACACTGAAGCTTTCTTT CASRVNTEAFF NA NA 11 TRBJ1-1 TRBV21-1
TGTGCCAGCAGATCTGGACAGGGCTACGAGCAGTACTTC CASRSGQGYEQYF TRBD1 NA 13 TRBJ2-7 TRBV6-6
TGTGCCAGCAGCTACCAAGGGGGCCCGTGGACGCAGTATTTT CASSYQGGPWTQYF TRBD1 few 14 TRBJ2-3 TRBV11-1
TGTGCCAGCAGCGCCGTCCAGAACTATGGCTACACCTTC CASSAVQNYGYTF NA NA 13 TRBJ1-2 TRBV9
TGTGCCTCCCGGCTCATGAACACTGAAGCTTTCTTT CASRLMNTEAFF NA NA 12 TRBJ1-1 TRBV28
TGCGCCAGCAGGGCCTCCAGCCTCTACGAGCAGTACTTC CASRASSLYEQYF NA NA 13 TRBJ2-7 TRBV5-1
TGTGCCAGCAGCTCCCGGGACTATCTCATTGAGCAGTTCTTC CASSSRDYLIEQFF TRBD2 NA 14 TRBJ2-1 TRBV5-4
TGTGCCAGCAGCCTGGGACTCTCTGGAAACACCATATATTTT CASSLGLSGNTIYF NA NA 14 TRBJ1-3 TRBV4-2
TGTGCCAGTAGTACGGGACAGGGGACCTACGAGCAGTACTTC CASSTGQGTYEQYF TRBD1 NA 14 TRBJ2-7 TRBV19
TGTGCCAGCAGCTTGGGACAGGGGGCCCCTGAAGCTTTCTTT CASSLGQGAPEAFF TRBD1 NA 14 TRBJ1-1 TRBV11-3
TGTGCCAGCAGCTTGCGGACAGGGGGTCGGGGCTACACCTTC CASSLRTGGRGYTF TRBD1 NA 14 TRBJ1-2 TRBV7-2
TGCGCCAGCAGCATCGCAGATTTCTCTGGGGCCAACGTCCTGACTTTC CASSIADFSGANVLTF NA NA 16 TRBJ2-6 TRBV10-2
TGTGCCAGTGAACCGGGACAGAGAAATGAAAAACTGTTTTTT CASEPGQRNEKLFF TRBD1 NA 14 TRBJ1-4 TRBV19
TGTGCCATCAGTGACCCAACGCGGCTGAAAGAGACCCAGTACTTC CAISDPTRLKETQYF NA NA 15 TRBJ2-5 TRBV10-3